This is a list of T cell receptor beta chains from one sample in a study of CD8+ T cells in alopecia areata. Repertoires were generated with immunoSEQ multiplex PCR, while TCRdb's copy carries only in-frame clones and drops some. Of about 23,000 clones listed, around 53% are singletons. The sample comprised NKG2D-high CD8+ T cells sorted from blood. The receptors were gathered from a human donor with alopecia areata. Both conserved end residues are part of each CDR3.

J | V | CDR3
TRBJ2-7 | TRBV28 | CASTDLRGVFPYEQYF
TRBJ2-5 | TRBV13 | CASSSIGVQETQYF
TRBJ2-7 | TRBV7-9 | CASSFLSYPMYEQYF
TRBJ2-1 | TRBV5-8 | CASSSRLHEQFF
TRBJ2-2 | TRBV9 | CASSVDGSGNGELFF
TRBJ2-7 | TRBV27 | CASSFSGSRSYEQYF
TRBJ2-3 | TRBV7-9 | CASRGSPGTDTQYF
TRBJ1-2 | TRBV28 | CASSNRDRGSYGYTF
TRBJ2-7 | TRBV5-1 | CASSSPPLGGIGDEQYF
TRBJ2-1 | TRBV20-1 | CSARVEQGQFF
TRBJ2-1 | TRBV11-2 | CASSLAPSWARCCYNEQFF
TRBJ1-4 | TRBV5-1 | CASAPTEGVGEKLFF
TRBJ2-1 | TRBV7-7 | CASSSEREGGEQFF
TRBJ1-1 | TRBV5-6 | CASSLGTGVTEAFF
TRBJ2-1 | TRBV27 | CASSLRLGTGGLREQFF
TRBJ2-7 | TRBV27 | CASSSLRTGALTYEQYF
TRBJ2-3 | TRBV4-1 | CASSQGGAGRASDTQYF
TRBJ2-3 | TRBV15 | CATSTSTSGISDTQYF
TRBJ1-2 | TRBV27 | CASSSGPDRSYGYTF
TRBJ2-7 | TRBV19 | CASSPGSNYEQYF
TRBJ1-4 | TRBV29-1 | CSVLLGAGEKLFF
TRBJ2-7 | TRBV2 | CASFRTGSSYEQYF
TRBJ2-7 | TRBV19 | CASSSDGAYEQYF
TRBJ2-1 | TRBV15 | CATSRALRLAGGPDEQFF
TRBJ2-1 | TRBV29-1 | CSVSGSYNEQFF
TRBJ2-3 | TRBV2 | CASSEAGGATDTQYF
TRBJ1-3 | TRBV27 | CASRAGGTIYF
TRBJ2-7 | TRBV25-1 | CASSNGQGSEQYF
TRBJ2-3 | TRBV27 | CASSLYRPGLGGRTDTQYF
TRBJ2-1 | TRBV27 | CASSLQAGGWDEQFF
TRBJ2-1 | TRBV27 | CASSSPLTSGRANEQFF
TRBJ2-5 | TRBV7-8 | CASSPDWRPETQYF
TRBJ2-7 | TRBV27 | CASSKLPGRPSYEQYF
TRBJ2-1 | TRBV13 | CASSLVSGLAYNEQFF
TRBJ2-1 | TRBV4-1 | CASSAPPGAARTYNEQFF
TRBJ2-7 | TRBV7-6 | CASSLVAREGYEQYF
TRBJ2-5 | TRBV5-6 | CASSLGTQAQYF
TRBJ2-5 | TRBV7-9 | CAGSLEGIQETQYF
TRBJ2-2 | TRBV7-9 | CASSSGGGGAGELFF
TRBJ1-1 | TRBV6-1 | CASSEAQGAEAFF
TRBJ2-1 | TRBV29-1 | CSVERLNEQFF
TRBJ2-7 | TRBV27 | CASSWALTGNEQYF
TRBJ2-1 | TRBV2 | CARRTGDHEQFF
TRBJ1-5 | TRBV27 | CASSLGQNSNQPQHF
TRBJ2-2 | TRBV19 | CASSIDLLARVPVGELFF
TRBJ2-1 | TRBV7-9 | CASSFELELVF
TRBJ2-3 | TRBV15 | CATSSPEAGPTDTQYF
TRBJ1-1 | TRBV10-3 | CAIISAGFYEAFF
TRBJ2-7 | TRBV4-2 | CASRGSGREVHEQYF
TRBJ2-1 | TRBV7-6 | CASSLEATAGSKQFF